This T cell receptor beta chain was sequenced in a study of T cell changes during pregnancy in multiple sclerosis. Between the trimmed V and J ends, which lost 6 bases and 7 bases, there was a span of 16 bases. Germline values: CDR1 MNHNY, CDR2 SVGAGI (reference sequence). This CDR3 contains 14 residues. Measured with immunoSEQ multiplex PCR; TCRdb has only the in-frame clones, and not every one. The data show about 50,000 clones, about 90% seen once. The chain has TRBV6-6 and TRBJ1-5, with D maybe TRBD1 (5 bases). The specimen was CD4+ T cells from peripheral blood mononuclear cells, collected after pregnancy. The sequence was collected from a female donor with multiple sclerosis, enrolled in a pregnancy study. The CDR3 sequence is CASSRPGRGQPQHF. The CDR3 nucleotides read TGTGCCAGCAGCCGACCAGGGAGGGGCCAGCCCCAGCATTTT.